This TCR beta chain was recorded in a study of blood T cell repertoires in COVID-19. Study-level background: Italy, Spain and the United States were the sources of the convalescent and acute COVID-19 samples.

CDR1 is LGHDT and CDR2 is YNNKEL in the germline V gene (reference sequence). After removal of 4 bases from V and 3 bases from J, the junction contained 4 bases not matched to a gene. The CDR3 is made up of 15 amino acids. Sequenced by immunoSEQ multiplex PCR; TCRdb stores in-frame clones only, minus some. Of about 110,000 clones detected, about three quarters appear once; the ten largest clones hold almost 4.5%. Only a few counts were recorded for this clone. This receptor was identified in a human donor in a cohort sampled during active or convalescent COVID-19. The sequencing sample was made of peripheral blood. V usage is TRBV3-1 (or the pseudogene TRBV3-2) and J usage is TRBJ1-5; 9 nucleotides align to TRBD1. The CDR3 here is CASSRGTGNNQPQHF. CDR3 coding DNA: TGTGCCAGCAGCCGGGGGACAGGGAACAATCAGCCCCAGCATTTT.